Listed below are T cell receptor beta chains from one sample, sequenced in a study of blood T cell repertoires in COVID-19. TCRdb's table, derived via immunoSEQ multiplex PCR, lists solely in-frame clones and lacks some. The sample gives a few hundred thousand clones, approximately 90% of which show up once; around 0.88% is in the top ten. The sequenced material came from peripheral blood. Source of these receptors: a man between 25 and 39 years old with acute or convalescent COVID-19. The CDR3 runs from the conserved cysteine through the conserved F or W. Each record gives: CDR3 protein, V gene.

CASGRGGGYGYTF	TRBV27
CASRLGQGNTGELFF	TRBV7-2
CASSPWTQANYGYTF	TRBV5-1
CARSPDIFYGYTF	TRBV6-5
CASRLQVRGSTEAFF	TRBV7-9
CASSIGQGPSPLHF	TRBV19
CASRNRLEEKLFF	TRBV5-6
CASSQKPAEETQYF	TRBV4-2
CASSYSRTYEQYF	TRBV6-5
CASRSQLENSYF	TRBV28
CASTPRGVNYGYTF	TRBV19
CAWSNSGGALNEQFF	TRBV30
CSVEVQAGANVLTF	TRBV29-1
CASSVSANYGYTF	TRBV9
CASSGQAGPYEQYF	TRBV10-2
CASSLGRARIGRAFF	TRBV7-2
CASSLEFRSRGYTF	TRBV5-5
CASSNTGVIEKLFF	TRBV19
CASSPRVSQPQHF	TRBV27
CASSLGTVNEKLFF	TRBV18
CASSPRGTAFGYTF	TRBV14
CASSPGQTEIGQPQHF	TRBV4-1
CASSQRAGSNTGELFF	TRBV4-1
CASREARDRVFF	TRBV2
CASTDSQGVGYGYTF	TRBV5-4
CASSVGQGSPYEQYF	TRBV6-6
CASRAGGTGELFF	TRBV28
CAIETGTAKNIQYF	TRBV28
CASSLVQGNSPGTDTQYF	TRBV5-8
CATSLRQGTDTQYF	TRBV15
CASSSRTNTMNTGELFF	TRBV7-9
CASSLDPGAREKLFF	TRBV5-1
CASSRSGGYTGELFF	TRBV2
CAWSASYNEQFF	TRBV30
CASSLVRGRNSPLHF	TRBV11-2
CASSPGGRGRETQYF	TRBV7-3
CASSLGQRINEQFF	TRBV5-1
CATSRPLGLYSNEQFF	TRBV15
CASSFRQLSSGNTIYF	TRBV5-6
CASGLGQHFSYEQYF	TRBV12-5
CASSEFVAGTGWGLFF	TRBV25-1
CASSAVGGFEAFF	TRBV5-1
CASTLSSTDTQYF	TRBV5-6
CASSLGRGNQPQHF	TRBV7-8
CSATYEQYF	TRBV20-1
CAGANRFRETQYF	TRBV28
CASTPDRGGNQPQHF	TRBV19
CASSFVAGGTYNEQFF	TRBV7-3
CASSFLTVSNSPLHF	TRBV5-4
CASSLDSHNEKLFF	TRBV5-1
CASHGRDSGNTIYF	TRBV28
CASTALAGGPGEQFF	TRBV5-1
CASSHPGQGSDEQYF	TRBV4-2
CASSQSGGNGYNEQFF	TRBV7-3
CASSSRAAWLDRKETQYF	TRBV5-4
CASSTFPGGAYGYTF	TRBV21-1
CASRTATGVNQPQHF	TRBV28
CASSADRGPSYEQYF	TRBV5-6
CATLLGGATTEAFF	TRBV6-5
CASSSDPNQPQHF	TRBV7-8